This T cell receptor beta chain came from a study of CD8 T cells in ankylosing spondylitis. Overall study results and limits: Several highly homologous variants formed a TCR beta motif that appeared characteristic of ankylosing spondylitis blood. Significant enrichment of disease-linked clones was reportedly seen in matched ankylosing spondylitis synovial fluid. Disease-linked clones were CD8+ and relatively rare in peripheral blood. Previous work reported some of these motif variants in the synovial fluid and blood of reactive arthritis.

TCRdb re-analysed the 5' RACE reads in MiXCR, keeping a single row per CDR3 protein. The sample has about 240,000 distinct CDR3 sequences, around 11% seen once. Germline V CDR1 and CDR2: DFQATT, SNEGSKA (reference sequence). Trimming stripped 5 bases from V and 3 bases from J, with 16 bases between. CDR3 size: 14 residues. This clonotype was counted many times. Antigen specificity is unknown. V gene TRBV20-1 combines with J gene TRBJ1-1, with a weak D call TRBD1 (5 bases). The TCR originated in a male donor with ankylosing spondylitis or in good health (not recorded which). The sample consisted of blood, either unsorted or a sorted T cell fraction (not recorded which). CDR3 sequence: CSALAGGLDTEAFF. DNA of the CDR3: TGCAGTGCTCTCGCGGGGGGTTTGGACACTGAAGCTTTCTTT.